The present T cell receptor beta chain was sequenced within a study of OX40 agonist ivuxolimab in advanced cancers. In the study overall: Ivuxolimab was delivered to patients intravenously every 2 weeks at doses spanning 0.01 to 10 mg/kg. There were three patients with partial responses, one having hepatocellular carcinoma and two cutaneous melanoma.

The cohort excluded patients with autoimmune disease history or systemic immunosuppression. Generated by immunoSEQ multiplex PCR, the TCRdb table keeps only in-frame clones and is missing some. The table has tens of thousands of clones, 86% seen once; the top ten hold roughly 1.2%. Trimming cost V 4 bases and J 9 bases; bases outside gene matches: 10. CDR3 size: 17 residues. The germline V gene encodes CDR1 SGHRS and CDR2 YFSETQ. Here the sequenced sample was CD4+ or CD8+ T cells sorted from blood, taken in a trial of the OX40 agonist ivuxolimab. This sequence joins TRBV5-1 and TRBJ2-1; 16 bases line up with TRBD2. This TCR came from an adult with an advanced solid tumor such as melanoma, head and neck, liver or kidney cancer. The CDR3 DNA follows: TGCGCCAGCAGCGTCGGGACTAGCGGGAGGGCGACAGGTGAGCAGTTCTTC. This encodes CASSVGTSGRATGEQFF.